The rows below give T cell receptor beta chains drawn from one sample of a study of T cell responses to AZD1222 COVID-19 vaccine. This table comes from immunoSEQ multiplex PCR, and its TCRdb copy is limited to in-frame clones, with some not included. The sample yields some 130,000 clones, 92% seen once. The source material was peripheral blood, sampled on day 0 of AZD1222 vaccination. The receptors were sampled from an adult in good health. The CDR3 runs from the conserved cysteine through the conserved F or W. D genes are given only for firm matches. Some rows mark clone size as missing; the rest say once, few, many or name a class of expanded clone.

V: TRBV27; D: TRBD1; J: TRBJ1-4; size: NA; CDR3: CASSRTGAGEKLFF; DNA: TGTGCCAGCAGTCGGACAGGGGCGGGTGAAAAACTGTTTTTT
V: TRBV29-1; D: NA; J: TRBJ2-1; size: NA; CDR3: CSVEGDRYNEQFF; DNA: TGCAGCGTTGAGGGAGATCGGTACAATGAGCAGTTCTTC
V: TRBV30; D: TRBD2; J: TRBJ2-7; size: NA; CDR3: CAWTRRAGLAGGPVGEQYF; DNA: TGTGCCTGGACCCGCAGGGCCGGACTAGCGGGAGGGCCGGTGGGCGAGCAGTACTTC
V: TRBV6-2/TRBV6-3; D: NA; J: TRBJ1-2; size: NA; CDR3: CASSLQGRVNYGYTF; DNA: TGTGCCAGCAGTCTTCAAGGGAGAGTTAACTATGGCTACACCTTC
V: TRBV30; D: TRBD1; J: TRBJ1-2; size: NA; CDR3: CACRDGTALGYGYTF; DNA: TGTGCCTGCAGAGACGGGACAGCACTGGGCTATGGCTACACCTTC
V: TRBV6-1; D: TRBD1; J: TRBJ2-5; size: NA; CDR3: CASSETGRETQYF; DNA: TGTGCCAGCAGTGAGACAGGGCGAGAGACCCAGTACTTC
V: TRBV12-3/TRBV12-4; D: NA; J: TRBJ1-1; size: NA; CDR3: CASSYPEAEAFF; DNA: TGTGCCAGCAGTTATCCAGAGGCTGAAGCTTTCTTT
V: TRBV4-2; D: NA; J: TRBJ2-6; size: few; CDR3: CASSQESGRGANVLTF; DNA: TGTGCCAGCAGCCAAGAATCAGGGAGAGGGGCCAACGTCCTGACTTTC
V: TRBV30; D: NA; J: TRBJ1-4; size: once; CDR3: CAWSASLWTATNEKLFF; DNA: TGTGCCTGGAGCGCCTCCCTTTGGACAGCAACTAATGAAAAACTGTTTTTT
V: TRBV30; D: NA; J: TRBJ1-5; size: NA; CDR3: CAWTLGGNQPQHF; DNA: TGTGCCTGGACCCTGGGAGGGAACCAGCCCCAGCATTTT
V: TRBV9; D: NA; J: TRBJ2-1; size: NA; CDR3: CASHEEADEQFF; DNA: TGTGCCTCCCACGAGGAAGCCGATGAGCAGTTCTTC
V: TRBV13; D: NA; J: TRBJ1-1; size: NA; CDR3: CASSSPIGGNTEAFF; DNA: TGTGCCAGCAGCTCCCCGATCGGGGGGAACACTGAAGCTTTCTTT
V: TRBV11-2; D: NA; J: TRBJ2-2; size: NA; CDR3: CASSHRDGKNTGELFF; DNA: TGTGCCAGCAGCCACCGGGACGGAAAGAACACCGGGGAGCTGTTTTTT
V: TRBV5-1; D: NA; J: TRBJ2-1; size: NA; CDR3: CASSPDVGAYNEQFF; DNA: TGCGCCAGCAGCCCCGACGTGGGGGCCTACAATGAGCAGTTCTTC
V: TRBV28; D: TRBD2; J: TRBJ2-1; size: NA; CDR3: CASSLSLPGGPYHEQFF; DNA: TGTGCCAGCAGTTTATCTCTGCCGGGAGGGCCTTACCATGAGCAGTTCTTC
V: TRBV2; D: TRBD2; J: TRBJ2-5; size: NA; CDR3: CASSGAGGAETQYF; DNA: TGTGCCAGCAGTGGGGCGGGGGGTGCGGAGACCCAGTACTTC
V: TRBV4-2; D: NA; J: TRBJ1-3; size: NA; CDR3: CASSQPRDGNTIYF; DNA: TGTGCCAGCAGCCAACCACGCGATGGAAACACCATATATTTT
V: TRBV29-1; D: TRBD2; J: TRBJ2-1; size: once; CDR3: CSVVGTGLEISYNEQFF; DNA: TGCAGCGTTGTCGGCACGGGACTAGAAATCTCCTACAATGAGCAGTTCTTC
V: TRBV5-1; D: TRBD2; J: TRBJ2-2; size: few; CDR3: CASSLVAGGELFF; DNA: TGCGCCAGCAGCTTGGTCGCGGGAGGCGAGCTGTTTTTT
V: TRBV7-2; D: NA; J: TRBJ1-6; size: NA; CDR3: CASSLASGQSNSPLHF; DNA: TGTGCCAGCAGCTTAGCTTCTGGGCAGAGTAATTCACCCCTCCACTTT
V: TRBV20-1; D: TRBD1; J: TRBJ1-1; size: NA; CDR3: CSARVDRAAFF; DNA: TGCAGTGCTAGAGTGGACAGGGCGGCTTTCTTT
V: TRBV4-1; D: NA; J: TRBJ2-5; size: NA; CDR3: CASSQALVETQYF; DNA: TGCGCCAGCAGCCAAGCCCTCGTGGAGACCCAGTACTTC
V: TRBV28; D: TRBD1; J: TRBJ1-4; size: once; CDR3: CASNHRGLGEKLFF; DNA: TGTGCCAGCAACCACAGGGGGCTGGGTGAAAAACTGTTTTTT
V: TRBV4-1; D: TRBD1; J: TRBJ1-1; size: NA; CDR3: CASSPPDRGLMNTEAFF; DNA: TGCGCCAGCAGCCCCCCCGACAGGGGGCTAATGAACACTGAAGCTTTCTTT